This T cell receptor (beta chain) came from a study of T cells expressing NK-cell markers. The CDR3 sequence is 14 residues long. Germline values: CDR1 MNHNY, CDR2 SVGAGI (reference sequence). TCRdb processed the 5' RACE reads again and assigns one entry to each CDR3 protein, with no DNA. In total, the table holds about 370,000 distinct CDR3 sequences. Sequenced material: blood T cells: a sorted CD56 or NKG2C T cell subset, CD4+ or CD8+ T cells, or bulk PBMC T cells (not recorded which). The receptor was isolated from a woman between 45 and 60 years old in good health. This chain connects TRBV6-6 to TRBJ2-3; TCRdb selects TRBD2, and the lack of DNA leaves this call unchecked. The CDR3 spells CASSSGLEADTQYF.